The clone carrying this T cell receptor (beta chain) was detected many times. Antigen unknown. The germline V gene has CDR1 KGHDR and CDR2 SFDVKD. Losses at the gene ends were 2 bases for V and 4 bases for J; bases not matched to a gene: 7. This CDR3 contains 16 residues. The data belong to a study of early T cells in non-severe SARS-CoV-2 infection. Study-wide context: Sequenced bulk RNA came from whole blood that was unsorted, and chains were unpaired. Study outcomes and limitations: Matches to VDJdb favored anti-spike CD8 responses and missed private and CD4 specificities.

Individual cDNA molecules received unique molecular identifiers during library preparation. TCRdb re-called the 5' RACE reads through MiXCR, storing one row per CDR3 protein. The sample has about 28,000 distinct CDR3 sequences; 6% to 7.5% are singletons. The chain combines TRBV24-1 with TRBJ2-1; 7 bases align to TRBD1. The receptor was derived from an adult who was a healthcare worker with PCR-confirmed SARS-CoV-2 infection or an uninfected control (not recorded which). Sequenced here: whole blood, sampled at baseline. As DNA, the CDR3 is TGTGCCACCAGTGATTCGGCCAGGGGGTTTTACAATGAGCAGTTCTTC. This encodes CATSDSARGFYNEQFF.